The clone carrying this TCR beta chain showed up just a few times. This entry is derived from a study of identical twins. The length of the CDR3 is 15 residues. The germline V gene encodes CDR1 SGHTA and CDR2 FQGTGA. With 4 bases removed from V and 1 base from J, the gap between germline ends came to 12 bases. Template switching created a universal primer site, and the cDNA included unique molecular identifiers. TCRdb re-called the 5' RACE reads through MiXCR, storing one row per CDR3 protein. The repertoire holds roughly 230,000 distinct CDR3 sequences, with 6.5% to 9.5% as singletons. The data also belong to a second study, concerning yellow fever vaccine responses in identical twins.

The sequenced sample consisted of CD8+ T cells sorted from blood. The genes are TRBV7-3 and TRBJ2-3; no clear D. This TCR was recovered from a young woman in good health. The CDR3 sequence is CASSSITEGTDTQYF. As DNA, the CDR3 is TGTGCCAGCAGCTCGATCACCGAGGGCACAGATACGCAGTATTTT.